A single sample gave rise to the 7 T cell receptor beta chains below, sequenced in a study of T-cell reconstitution after alpha-beta-depleted transplantation in children. Preparation of the TCRbeta library used unique molecular identifiers. MiXCR, applied by TCRdb to the PCR reads, yields one record per CDR3 protein. The sample yields 83,000 or so distinct CDR3 sequences, about 8% seen once. The source material was PBMCs from the stem cell graft donor, sampled from the stem cell graft. The receptor source for this set is a human donor who donated a stem cell graft to a child with congenital amegakaryocytic thrombocytopenia.

This clonotype has a count of ten or more. This rearrangement joins TRBV7-9 to TRBJ2-3; 7 bases map to TRBD1. This CDR3 is built from 18 residues. V shed 2 bases and J 0 bases; nucleotides not matched to a gene: 11. Per germline, CDR1 SEHNR and CDR2 FQNEAQ (reference sequence). This CDR3 is CASSLPRDSRPSTDTQYF. In DNA form, the CDR3 reads TGTGCCAGCAGCTTACCCCGGGACAGCCGACCTAGCACAGATACGCAGTATTTT.

The sample holds many counts of this clonotype. J is TRBJ1-4 and V is TRBV6-5, with D tentatively TRBD1 (5 bases). Per the germline V gene, CDR1 is MNHEY and CDR2 is SVGAGI. V lost 6 bases to trimming and J lost 7 bases, with 15 bases between them. The CDR3 has 14 residues. CDR3: CASRNSGSGEKLFF. DNA of the CDR3: TGTGCCAGCAGAAACTCAGGGAGCGGTGAAAAACTGTTTTTT.

This clonotype was counted at least ten times. The chain carries TRBV5-1 and TRBJ2-7; D gene uncertain. V lost 1 base, J lost 3 bases, and 14 bases lay in between. CDR3 size: 15 residues. CDR1 is SGHRS and CDR2 is YFSETQ in the germline V gene. CDR3: CASSLYPDGVYEQYF. The CDR3 DNA is TGCGCCAGCAGCTTGTATCCAGATGGGGTCTACGAGCAGTACTTC. The full variable domain, its missing parts supplied by reference TRBV5-1 and TRBJ2-7, is KAGVTQTPRYLIKTRGQQVTLSCSPISGHRSVSWYQQTPGQGLQFLFEYFSETQRNKGNFPGRFSGRQFSNSRSEMNVSTLELGDSALYLCASSLYPDGVYEQYFGPGTRLTVT.

The chain joins TRBV29-1 to TRBJ1-1; possibly TRBD1 for D (6 bases). V lost 7 bases, J lost 10 bases, and 19 bases lay in between. Germline V gene sequence: CDR1 SQVTM, CDR2 ANQGSEA. The CDR3 has 12 amino acids. The CDR3 DNA sequence: TGCAGCGCTGAGACAGGCGAGTGGGGAGCTTTCTTT. Translated, it gives CSAETGEWGAFF. The full variable domain, in which reference TRBV29-1 and TRBJ1-1 provide the parts outside the CDR3, is SAVISQKPSRDICQRGTSLTIQCQVDSQVTMMFWYRQQPGQSLTLIATANQGSEATYESGFVIDKFPISRPNLTFSTLTVSNMSPEDSSIYLCSAETGEWGAFFGQGTRLTVV.

Regarding this clonotype: A read error is possible here, since a much larger clone lies one base away. The CDR3 does not close with the conserved phenylalanine or tryptophan, likely indicating a read error. The CDR3 sequence is CASSDPAGGRQFL. CDR3 nucleotide sequence: TGTGCCAGCAGCGACCCAGCGGGAGGGCGGCAGTTCTTG. The chain couples TRBV5-6 to TRBJ2-1; 10 nucleotides align to TRBD2. Germline V lookup: CDR1 SGHDT, CDR2 YYEEEE. The CDR3 runs 13 residues. With V trimmed by 4 bases and J by 12 bases, 7 bases remained unmatched.

This clonotype occurred many times. The rearrangement links TRBV15 to TRBJ2-2, with 12 positions matching TRBD2. Losses at the gene ends were 6 bases for V and 1 base for J; bases not matched to a gene: 21. Germline values: CDR1 LNHNV, CDR2 YYDKDF (reference sequence). This CDR3 comprises 22 residues. The CDR3 nucleotides are TGTGCCACCAGGGCAACACTAGCGGGGGGCAAGGGTAGCCCTATGAACACCGGGGAGCTGTTTTTT. It translates to CATRATLAGGKGSPMNTGELFF.

Many counts were recorded for this clonotype. The chain uses TRBV7-2 and TRBJ2-7; D uncertain. The CDR3 has 13 residues. V shed 1 base and J shed 5 bases, with 9 bases lying between them. CDR1 is SGHTA and CDR2 is FQGNSA in the germline V gene. The CDR3 region has the DNA TGTGCCAGCAGCTTAGTACCCCTCCACGAGCAGTACTTC. Its protein is CASSLVPLHEQYF.